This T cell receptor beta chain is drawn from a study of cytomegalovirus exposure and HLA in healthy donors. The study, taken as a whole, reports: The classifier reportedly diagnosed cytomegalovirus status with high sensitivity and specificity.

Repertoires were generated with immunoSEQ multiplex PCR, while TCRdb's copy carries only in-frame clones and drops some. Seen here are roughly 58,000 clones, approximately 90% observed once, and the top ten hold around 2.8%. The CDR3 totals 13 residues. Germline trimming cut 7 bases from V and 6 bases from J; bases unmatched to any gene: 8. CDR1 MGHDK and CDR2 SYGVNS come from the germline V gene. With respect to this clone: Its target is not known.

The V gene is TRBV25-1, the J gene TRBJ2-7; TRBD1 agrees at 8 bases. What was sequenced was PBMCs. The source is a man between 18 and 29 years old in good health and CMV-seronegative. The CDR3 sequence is CASNGQGRGEQYF. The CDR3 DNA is TGTGCCAGCAATGGACAGGGAAGAGGCGAGCAGTACTTC.